The T cell receptor beta chain under discussion was sequenced for a study of cytomegalovirus exposure and HLA in healthy donors. General study results and limits: Across donors, most TCRs were seen rarely, yet some public ones were widespread. Earlier findings revealed that most TCR beta V segments proved productive either about 87% or about 30% of the time. Presence/absence results assume similar sequencing depth per donor, which may not hold. For most subjects, TCR beta sequences were reported to predict HLA-A and HLA-B alleles with accuracy.

The PCR contained 60 Vbeta and 13 Jbeta primers. Using immunoSEQ multiplex PCR, the repertoire was profiled, and TCRdb retains in-frame clones only, with some absent. Seen here are roughly 120,000 clones, approximately 77% observed once, and the top ten hold around 4.9%. Concerning this clone itself: Its antigen is unidentified.

This CDR3 is 13 amino acids long. The V gene's germline CDR1 is SGHTA and CDR2 FQGNSA. Trimming cost V 5 bases and J 8 bases, with 15 bases left between them. The sequence derives from a man aged 50 to 60 in good health and CMV-seropositive. Material for sequencing was PBMCs. The chain recombines TRBV7-2 with TRBJ1-1; D possibly corresponds to TRBD1 (6 bases). The CDR3 DNA reads as TGTGCCAGCAGCAGGGGGACGGACGAAGAAGCTTTCTTT. Amino acids: CASSRGTDEEAFF.